This T cell receptor beta chain was obtained from a study of beta chain features in type 1 diabetes. Overall study: Age and gender were similar between patients and healthy donors, as were cell yields. Study-level results: The question left open here concerned HLA type influencing TCRB rearrangement. TCRB CDR3s from Type 1 diabetes patients were moderately but significantly shorter in all four CD4+ subsets.

There are a few counts of this clone. Antigen specificity is unknown. Cells sorted by CD45RO/CCR7/CD25/CD127/CD95/CD27 comprised CD4+ naive, central memory, regulatory and stem cell-like memory cells. The authors reverse transcribed all of the isolated RNA, so sequencing captured expressed TCRB transcripts. Using immunoSEQ multiplex PCR, the repertoire was profiled, and TCRdb retains in-frame clones only, with some absent. The table has some 660,000 clones, 11% to 15% seen once. Sequencing was performed on naive CD4+ T cells from blood. This receptor was taken from a man aged 18 to 35 with type 1 diabetes.

CDR3 in amino acids: CASSLGNQGTDTQYF. DNA for the CDR3: TGTGCCAGCAGCTTAGGAAATCAGGGAACAGATACGCAGTATTTT. The J gene is TRBJ2-3, the V gene TRBV7-9; D may be TRBD1 (5 bases). The germline gives CDR1 SEHNR, CDR2 FQNEAQ (reference sequence). This CDR3 has 15 amino acids. V lost 1 base, J lost 3 bases, and 11 bases lay in between.